This T cell receptor beta chain was captured in a study of blood T cell repertoires in COVID-19. Study-level information: In each case, the material was cDNA or gDNA derived from T cells, B-cell-depleted T cells, or PBMCs.

The assay was immunoSEQ multiplex PCR, and TCRdb's table has in-frame clones only and misses some. The sample contains over 200,000 clones, about nine tenths of which appear only once. The V gene's germline CDR1 is SNHLY and CDR2 FYNNEI. V gave up 6 bases and J gave up 2 bases, with 8 bases separating them. The CDR3 runs 13 residues. This clone was found once. The receptor was derived from a man between 60 and 70 years old who had recovered from COVID-19. Material: peripheral blood. V usage is TRBV2 and J usage is TRBJ1-3, with unresolved D. CDR3 DNA sequence: TGTGCCAGCAGGCTTACTACTGGAAACACCATATATTTT. It translates to CASRLTTGNTIYF.